These 11 T cell receptor beta chains originate from one sample sequenced in a study of technical replicates of blood from a handful of donors. Measured with immunoSEQ multiplex PCR; TCRdb has only the in-frame clones, and not every one. The data hold about 85,000 clones, with roughly 94% observed a single time. Material for sequencing was T cells isolated from PBMCs. The source is a human donor in good health.

The V gene is TRBV10-3, the J gene TRBJ2-1; TRBD2 is a possible D gene (6 bases). The V end lost 2 bases, the J end lost 6 bases, and 11 bases lay between the germline ends. The CDR3 spans 14 residues. Per the germline V gene, CDR1 is ENHRY and CDR2 is SYGVKD. CDR3 sequence: CAISEGLAANEQFF. For the CDR3, the DNA is TGTGCCATCAGTGAGGGGTTAGCGGCCAATGAGCAGTTCTTC.

V gene TRBV13 combines with J gene TRBJ1-2; 8 bases line up with TRBD1. This CDR3 is built from 15 residues. The V gene's germline CDR1 is PRHDT and CDR2 FYEKMQ (reference sequence). V lost 0 bases, J lost 3 bases, and 3 bases stayed unmatched. The CDR3 DNA sequence: TGTGCCAGCAGCTTAGGGACAGGGGCCGACTATGGCTACACCTTC. It yields the protein CASSLGTGADYGYTF.

This chain joins TRBV11-2 and TRBJ1-2; maybe TRBD1 (5 bases). Looked up from germline, CDR1 is SGHAT and CDR2 is FQNNGV. This CDR3 region has 14 residues. The V and J ends lost 3 bases and 6 bases respectively, with 14 bases between them. The CDR3 spells CASSFQGIGDGYTF. The CDR3 region has the DNA TGTGCCAGCAGCTTTCAGGGTATAGGGGATGGCTACACCTTC.

The chain has TRBV30 and TRBJ2-2; D may be TRBD1 (6 bases). The V gene lost 2 bases and the J gene lost 4 bases, with 11 bases spanning the gap. This CDR3 region has 14 residues. CDR1 is GTSNPN and CDR2 is SVGIG in the germline V gene (reference sequence). The CDR3 nucleotides are TGTGCCTGGAGTCAGGGACACTTCACCGGGGAGCTGTTTTTT. Its translation is CAWSQGHFTGELFF. Using reference TRBV30 and TRBJ2-2 for the parts outside the CDR3, the full variable domain is SQTIHQWPATLVQPVGSPLSLECTVEGTSNPNLYWYRQAAGRGLQLLFYSVGIGQISSEVPQNLSASRPQDRQFILSSKKLLLSDSGFYLCAWSQGHFTGELFFGEGSRLTVL.

The chain employs TRBV6-1 and TRBJ1-1; D is unclear. V lost 2 bases, J lost 4 bases, and 8 bases lay in between. The length of the CDR3 is 13 residues. Germline-derived CDR1 and CDR2 are MNHNS and SASEGT. For the CDR3, the DNA is TGTGCCAGCAGTGAATTCCGGGGCACTGAAGCTTTCTTT. Translation: CASSEFRGTEAFF.

This chain connects TRBV19 to TRBJ2-7, with 11 bases lining up with TRBD1. Germline-derived CDR1 and CDR2 are LNHDA and SQIVND (reference sequence). There are 16 residues in the CDR3. V gave up 3 bases and J gave up 2 bases; unmatched junction bases: 6. CDR3 residues: CASSIIWGQGAYEQYF. CDR3 sequence (DNA): TGTGCCAGTAGTATTATTTGGGGACAGGGGGCCTACGAGCAGTACTTC.

This clone was counted a single time. V gene TRBV28 combines with J gene TRBJ1-4, with D possibly TRBD1 on 5 matching bases. V lost 9 bases, J lost 6 bases, and 11 bases lay in between. The V gene's germline CDR1 is MDHEN and CDR2 SYDVKM. The CDR3 extends over 12 amino acids. CDR3 DNA sequence: TGTGCCAGGGGGGGGAAGGATGAAAAACTGTTTTTT. This codes for CARGGKDEKLFF.

The chain couples TRBV7-9 to TRBJ1-6; D might be TRBD1 (5 bases). CDR1 and CDR2 (germline): SEHNR, FQNEAQ (reference sequence). Trimming shortened V by 8 bases and J by 3 bases, and 14 bases separated the two germline ends. The length of the CDR3 is 15 residues. CDR3 bases: TGTGCCAGCTCGGGGGGGGTCTACTATAATTCACCCCTCCACTTT. Its protein product is CASSGGVYYNSPLHF.

This clone was picked up a small number of times. V is TRBV5-4 and J is TRBJ1-3; D might be TRBD1 (5 bases). This CDR3 region has 15 residues. V was pared by 0 bases and J by 0 bases, with 7 bases between. CDR1 is SGHNT, CDR2 YYREEE, per germline (reference sequence). The CDR3 protein is CASSLGQPSGNTIYF. DNA of the CDR3: TGTGCCAGCAGCTTGGGACAGCCCTCTGGAAACACCATATATTTT. Together with reference TRBV5-4 and TRBJ1-3, the CDR3 gives the full variable domain: ETGVTQSPTHLIKTRGQQVTLRCSSQSGHNTVSWYQQALGQGPQFIFQYYREEENGRGNFPPRFSGLQFPNYSSELNVNALELDDSALYLCASSLGQPSGNTIYFGEGSWLTVV.

V usage is TRBV2 and J usage is TRBJ2-7, with TRBD1 matching 11 bases. The germline gives CDR1 SNHLY, CDR2 FYNNEI. The CDR3 totals 15 residues. J was trimmed by 2 bases and V by 9 bases; bases with no gene match: 9. Here the CDR3 reads CARGKGTGGTYEQYF. The CDR3, as DNA: TGTGCCAGGGGGAAAGGGACAGGGGGTACCTACGAGCAGTACTTC. The full variable domain, in which reference TRBV2 and TRBJ2-7 provide the parts outside the CDR3, is EPEVTQTPSHQVTQMGQEVILRCVPISNHLYFYWYRQILGQKVEFLVSFYNNEISEKSEIFDDQFSVERPDGSNFTLKIRSTKLEDSAMYFCARGKGTGGTYEQYFGPGTRLTVT.

CDR3 sequence: CAWSFPLFVASPPTNEKLFF. DNA for the CDR3: TGTGCCTGGAGTTTCCCCCTCTTTGTGGCCTCTCCGCCAACTAATGAAAAACTGTTTTTT. The chain joins TRBV30 to TRBJ1-4; D not resolved. Trimming took off 2 bases at V and 0 bases at J, with 25 bases between the two ends. Per germline, CDR1 GTSNPN and CDR2 SVGIG (reference sequence). The CDR3 runs to 20 residues.